The 24 T cell receptor beta chains below come from one sample, sequenced in a study of Graves' ophthalmopathy and Graves' hyperthyroidism. Scientists amplified the TCR beta CDR3 regions from RNA transcripts. First-round RT-PCR with HTBI primers preceded a second-round multiplex PCR. In TCRdb, the multiplex PCR reads were re-called with MiXCR into one record per CDR3 protein. Of some 1.1 million distinct CDR3 sequences in the sample, roughly two fifths are singletons; the top ten hold 11%. Input material: peripheral blood or thyroid tissue (not recorded which). The receptors were sampled from an adult man with Graves' hyperthyroidism.

V usage is TRBV19 and J usage is TRBJ1-1; a weak D match, TRBD1 (5 bases). Trimming cost V 2 bases and J 10 bases, with 17 bases left between them. The CDR3 spans 14 residues. Per the germline V gene, CDR1 is LNHDA and CDR2 is SQIVND (reference sequence). The CDR3 sequence is CASSIKSVGGTAFF. The CDR3 DNA reads TGTGCCAGTAGTATAAAGTCCGTGGGGGGAACAGCTTTCTTT.

V usage is TRBV12-3 or TRBV12-4 and J usage is TRBJ2-7; TRBD1 matches at 7 bases. CDR3 length: 15 residues. Trimming removed 3 bases from V and 12 bases from J; junction bases left unmatched: 17. The CDR3 loop reads CASSLATGQSFTGYF. In DNA form, the CDR3 reads TGTGCCAGCAGTTTGGCAACGGGACAGAGTTTTACGGGGTACTTC.

In regard to this clonotype: The CDR3 end shows no conserved phenylalanine or tryptophan, and so a read error is likely. The V call is TRBV5-1, the J call TRBJ2-7; 8 nucleotides agree with TRBD2. This CDR3 region has 15 residues. The germline gives CDR1 SGHRS, CDR2 YFSETQ. V gave up 4 bases and J gave up 2 bases; unmatched junction bases: 8. CDR3 sequence reads: CASSVRAGGAYEQYL. DNA for the CDR3: TGCGCCAGCAGCGTCAGGGCGGGGGGAGCCTACGAGCAGTACCTC.

In this sample, this clonotype turned up a few times. This chain joins TRBV7-2 and TRBJ2-7, with 7 bases fitting TRBD1. V lost 0 bases to trimming and J lost 3 bases; unmatched junction nucleotides: 8. Per the germline V gene, CDR1 is SGHTA and CDR2 is FQGNSA. The CDR3 runs 16 residues. CDR3 in DNA: TGTGCCAGCAGCTTAGCGACAGGGCAGGGGCTCTACGAGCAGTACTTC. Amino acid sequence: CASSLATGQGLYEQYF.

This clonotype was found many times. The gene calls are TRBV7-2 and TRBJ2-7; weak D call: TRBD2 (6 bases). The CDR3 consists of 16 residues. Germline CDR1 reads SGHTA; CDR2 reads FQGNSA. The V end was cut by 2 bases, the J end by 0 bases, with 14 bases between. The CDR3: CASSLFPGRSSYEQYF. In nucleotides, the CDR3 is TGTGCCAGCAGCTTATTCCCGGGGAGGAGCTCCTACGAGCAGTACTTC.

This clonotype was recorded a few times. The V and J genes are TRBV20-1 and TRBJ2-7, with D possibly matching TRBD2 (6 bases). Germline V gene lookup returns CDR1 DFQATT and CDR2 SNEGSKA (reference sequence). V was trimmed by 4 bases and J by 2 bases, leaving 18 bases between them. The CDR3 is 15 residues long. Here the CDR3 DNA reads TGCAGTGCTACCAGCCGTCGCGGGATAACCTACGAGCAGTACTTC. Its protein is CSATSRRGITYEQYF.

The chain recombines TRBV29-1 with TRBJ2-5, with 13 bases matching TRBD2. This CDR3 spans 14 amino acids. Germline V CDR1 and CDR2: SQVTM, ANQGSEA. The V gene end was trimmed by 8 bases and the J gene end by 3 bases; junction bases not matched to a gene: 6. The CDR3 coding sequence is TGCAGCAGCTGGGGGACTAGCGGGAAAGAGACCCAGTACTTC. Residues: CSSWGTSGKETQYF.

This clonotype was seen repeatedly, ten times or more. Relative to the germline gene, one junction end is altered; a read error may explain this. This chain joins TRBV5-1 and TRBJ2-7; D is possibly TRBD2 (6 bases). This CDR3 contains 15 residues. CDR1 SGHRS and CDR2 YFSETQ come from the germline V gene. CDR3 in DNA: TGTGCCAGCAGCCCCGGGACTTTGAGCTCCTACGAGCAGTACTTC. Protein: CASSPGTLSSYEQYF.

The chain combines TRBV19 with TRBJ2-3; D gene ambiguous. Germline V gives CDR1 LNHDA, CDR2 SQIVND (reference sequence). This CDR3 comprises 11 residues. The V and J ends lost 7 bases and 4 bases respectively, with 6 bases between them. CDR3 protein: CASTYPDTQYF. The CDR3 DNA follows: TGTGCCAGTACCTACCCAGATACGCAGTATTTT. Filled out from reference TRBV19 and TRBJ2-3, the complete variable domain reads DGGITQSPKYLFRKEGQNVTLSCEQNLNHDAMYWYRQDPGQGLRLIYYSQIVNDFQKGDIAEGYSVSREKKESFPLTVTSAQKNPTAFYLCASTYPDTQYFGPGTRLTVL.

V is TRBV7-8 and J is TRBJ2-6, with 10 nucleotides matching TRBD2. V shed 2 bases, J shed 0 bases, and the junction held 4 bases outside the gene matches. The CDR3 covers 18 residues. From germline, CDR1 is SGHVS and CDR2 FQNEAQ. The DNA of the CDR3 is TGTGCCAGCAGCTTAACTAGCGGGACACCCTCTGGGGCCAACGTCCTGACTTTC. This codes for CASSLTSGTPSGANVLTF.

In its sample, this clonotype was seen many times. CDR3: CASSLGTEGPGGYTF. In nucleotides, the CDR3 is TGTGCCAGCAGCTTAGGGACAGAGGGCCCGGGAGGCTACACCTTC. The chain uses TRBV7-9 and TRBJ1-2; tentatively, D is TRBD1 (6 bases). Germline V gene data show CDR1 as SEHNR and CDR2 as FQNEAQ (reference sequence). The V end was cut by 1 base, the J end by 8 bases, with 17 bases between. The CDR3 length is 15 residues.

V gene TRBV19 combines with J gene TRBJ1-2; the D is unclear. With 3 bases removed from V and 12 bases from J, the gap between germline ends came to 14 bases. Germline-derived CDR1 and CDR2 are LNHDA and SQIVND (reference sequence). The CDR3 runs 12 residues. CDR3 amino acids: CASSMRAQANTF. The CDR3, as DNA: TGTGCCAGTAGTATGAGGGCCCAGGCGAACACCTTC.

The CDR3 sequence: CSARAGPPSYEQYF. The CDR3 DNA reads as TGCAGTGCTAGGGCAGGGCCCCCCTCCTACGAGCAGTACTTC. This chain connects TRBV20-1 to TRBJ2-7; a possible D gene is TRBD1 (5 bases). Trimming took off 3 bases at V and 0 bases at J, with 12 bases between the two ends. Germline CDR1 reads DFQATT; CDR2 reads SNEGSKA (reference sequence). This CDR3 spans 14 amino acids.

The chain's CDR3 is CASSQGAGTNAWEQYF. CDR3 DNA sequence: TGTGCCAGCAGCCAAGGCGCCGGGACTAACGCATGGGAGCAGTACTTC. This chain uses TRBV7-2 with TRBJ2-7; TRBD2 matches 7 bases. This CDR3 comprises 16 residues. Germline CDR1 is SGHTA and CDR2 is FQGNSA. V shed 5 bases and J 7 bases; nucleotides not matched to a gene: 17.

V gene TRBV25-1 combines with J gene TRBJ1-1; TRBD1 matches at 7 bases. The CDR3 totals 14 residues. Unmatched junction bases numbered 9, after V lost 5 bases and J lost 6 bases. From germline, CDR1 is MGHDK and CDR2 SYGVNS. The CDR3 DNA reads as TGTGCCAGCAGTTCCCGACTAGGGGGCTCTGAAGCTTTCTTT. This codes for CASSSRLGGSEAFF.

This clonotype was detected once. This chain uses TRBV10-3 with TRBJ2-7; perhaps TRBD2 as D (6 bases). V lost 5 bases, J lost 3 bases, and 11 bases lay in between. The CDR3 sequence is 13 residues long. Germline V lookup: CDR1 ENHRY, CDR2 SYGVKD. Written as DNA, the CDR3 is TGTGCCATCAGTCCGGTGGGGGGCTACGAGCAGTACTTC. Protein product: CAISPVGGYEQYF.

The chain links TRBV28 to TRBJ1-5; D gene unclear. Trimming cost V 8 bases and J 5 bases, with 13 bases left between them. Germline assignment: CDR1 MDHEN and CDR2 SYDVKM. This CDR3 has 13 amino acids. For the CDR3, the DNA is TGTGCCAGCGGAAAAATAGGACATCAGCCCCAGCATTTT. Amino acids: CASGKIGHQPQHF.

The chain has TRBV5-6 and TRBJ1-2; 8 positions match TRBD1. V was clipped by 4 bases and J by 5 bases; unmatched bases: 13. The CDR3 loop spans 16 amino acids. The V gene's germline CDR1 is SGHDT and CDR2 YYEEEE. The CDR3: CASSPRDGQGWYGYTF. CDR3 in DNA: TGTGCCAGCAGCCCCAGAGATGGACAGGGTTGGTATGGCTACACCTTC. Full variable domain (remainder filled in from reference TRBV5-6 and TRBJ1-2): DAGVTQSPTHLIKTRGQQVTLRCSPKSGHDTVSWYQQALGQGPQFIFQYYEEEERQRGNFPDRFSGHQFPNYSSELNVNALLLGDSALYLCASSPRDGQGWYGYTFGSGTRLTVV.

The chain uses TRBV29-1 and TRBJ2-1; TRBD2 matches 8 bases. CDR3 length: 14 amino acids. After removal of 4 bases from V and 3 bases from J, the junction contained 5 bases not matched to a gene. Germline values: CDR1 SQVTM, CDR2 ANQGSEA. CDR3 DNA sequence: TGCAGCGTTGGTGGTAGCGGGATCTACAATGAGCAGTTCTTC. Protein product: CSVGGSGIYNEQFF.

This clonotype occurred a few times. This chain joins TRBV19 and TRBJ1-5; unclear D gene. Germline CDR1 and CDR2: LNHDA and SQIVND (reference sequence). There are 15 residues in the CDR3. V was clipped by 4 bases and J by 7 bases, with 17 bases between them. DNA for the CDR3: TGTGCCAGTAGTAAAGGATATTACGAAGGCCAGCCCCAGCATTTT. This sequence encodes CASSKGYYEGQPQHF.

At least ten counts were recorded for this clonotype. This chain uses TRBV19 with TRBJ2-5; D call uncertain. With 2 bases removed from V and 3 bases from J, the gap between germline ends came to 10 bases. The germline gives CDR1 LNHDA, CDR2 SQIVND (reference sequence). The CDR3 is 14 amino acids. The CDR3 coding sequence is TGTGCCAGTAGTATAAAGGGCACGAAAGAGACCCAGTACTTC. Translated: CASSIKGTKETQYF.

The V gene is TRBV9, the J gene TRBJ1-2; D is unclear. V lost 2 bases, J lost 9 bases, and 14 bases lay in between. Germline V gene data show CDR1 as SGDLS and CDR2 as YYNGEE. The CDR3 covers 13 residues. CDR3: CASSVDEMGSYTF. The CDR3 nucleotides are TGTGCCAGCAGCGTCGACGAGATGGGGAGCTACACCTTC.

This chain uses TRBV5-8 with TRBJ2-7, with D perhaps TRBD1 or TRBD2 (5 bases each). CDR1 and CDR2 (germline): SGHTS, YDEGEE. The CDR3 extends over 15 amino acids. Trimming took off 4 bases at V and 2 bases at J, with 16 bases between the two ends. CDR3 sequence: CASSDRDGYTYEQYF. The CDR3 DNA is TGTGCCAGCAGCGACCGGGACGGTTACACCTACGAGCAGTACTTC.

The chain has TRBV24-1 and TRBJ1-3; TRBD1 might be the D (6 bases). The CDR3 is made up of 16 amino acids. Germline V gene data show CDR1 as KGHDR and CDR2 as SFDVKD. V lost 4 bases, J lost 0 bases, and 12 bases lay in between. CDR3 amino acids: CATSEAGTSSGNTIYF. The DNA of the CDR3 is TGTGCCACCAGTGAGGCCGGGACATCCTCTGGAAACACCATATATTTT.